The 10 T cell receptor beta chains below all came from one sample that was sequenced in a study of blood T cell repertoires in COVID-19. Here immunoSEQ multiplex PCR was the method, and the copy in TCRdb shows in-frame clones only, minus some. The table includes 52,000 or so clones, less than 95% detected once. The sample was peripheral blood. These receptors were obtained from a human donor in a cohort sampled during active COVID-19.

This sequence joins TRBV5-1 and TRBJ2-5; 10 nucleotides match TRBD1. The V gene's germline CDR1 is SGHRS and CDR2 YFSETQ. Unmatched junction bases numbered 8, after V lost 4 bases and J lost 5 bases. The CDR3 spans 15 residues. The CDR3: CASSSGQGGLETQYF. The CDR3 nucleotides are TGCGCCAGCAGCAGCGGACAGGGGGGCTTGGAGACCCAGTACTTC. Full variable domain (missing parts from reference TRBV5-1 and TRBJ2-5): KAGVTQTPRYLIKTRGQQVTLSCSPISGHRSVSWYQQTPGQGLQFLFEYFSETQRNKGNFPGRFSGRQFSNSRSEMNVSTLELGDSALYLCASSSGQGGLETQYFGPGTRLLVL.

The chain is built from TRBV5-1 and TRBJ2-1, with 9 nucleotides matching TRBD1. This CDR3 spans 15 amino acids. V gave up 0 bases and J gave up 4 bases; unmatched junction bases: 2. Per germline, CDR1 SGHRS and CDR2 YFSETQ. CDR3 sequence reads: CASSLEQGAYNEQFF. The CDR3, as DNA: TGCGCCAGCAGCTTGGAACAGGGGGCTTACAATGAGCAGTTCTTC.

This chain joins TRBV19 and TRBJ1-1; weak D call: TRBD1 (6 bases). Trimming left V 1 base short and J 5 bases short, with 14 bases between. The germline gives CDR1 LNHDA, CDR2 SQIVND (reference sequence). The CDR3 extends over 15 amino acids. The CDR3 here is CASSIGGGAATEAFF. DNA of the CDR3: TGTGCCAGTAGTATAGGCGGGGGCGCAGCGACTGAAGCTTTCTTT.

This chain uses TRBV13 with TRBJ1-1; D is possibly TRBD1 (5 bases). V was clipped by 2 bases and J by 1 base, with 14 bases between them. CDR3 length equals 16 residues. Looked up from germline, CDR1 is PRHDT and CDR2 is FYEKMQ (reference sequence). The CDR3 nucleotides are TGTGCCAGCAGCTTATACCCCCTTGACAGGAACACTGAAGCTTTCTTT. Translated, it gives CASSLYPLDRNTEAFF.

In its sample, this clone was seen once. CDR3 region: CASSEEYNEQFF. The CDR3 DNA follows: TGTGCCAGCAGTGAGGAGTACAATGAGCAGTTCTTC. This chain links TRBV6-1 with TRBJ2-1; unclear D gene. CDR3 length: 12 amino acids. V lost 3 bases to trimming and J lost 4 bases, with 4 bases between them. Germline loops: CDR1 MNHNS, CDR2 SASEGT.

This clone was counted only a few times. This chain links TRBV2 with TRBJ2-7; a weak D match, TRBD1 (5 bases). Germline assignment: CDR1 SNHLY and CDR2 FYNNEI. With 2 bases removed from V and 3 bases from J, the gap between germline ends came to 5 bases. The CDR3 has 12 amino acids. In nucleotides, the CDR3 is TGTGCCAGCAGTGAAAGGGGCTACGAGCAGTACTTC. This sequence encodes CASSERGYEQYF.

This chain uses TRBV5-5 with TRBJ2-7; perhaps TRBD2 as D (5 bases). The V end lost 4 bases, the J end lost 1 base, and 15 bases lay between the germline ends. This CDR3 has 15 amino acids. Per germline, CDR1 SGHKS and CDR2 YYEKEE (reference sequence). The CDR3 sequence: CASSLSGTPSYEQYF. The CDR3 region has the DNA TGTGCCAGCAGCCTAAGCGGAACCCCTTCCTACGAGCAGTACTTC.

The V and J genes are TRBV6-5 and TRBJ1-4; 7 bases align to TRBD1. V was clipped by 7 bases and J by 3 bases; unmatched bases: 8. This CDR3 comprises 15 residues. In germline, CDR1 is MNHEY, CDR2 SVGAGI. The CDR3 nucleotides read TGTGCCAGCATGTCGTCAGGGGGATCTAATGAAAAACTGTTTTTT. Residues: CASMSSGGSNEKLFF.

This clone was seen a single time. The chain couples TRBV7-2 to TRBJ2-7; 10 bases agree with TRBD2. The CDR3 has 18 amino acids. Trimming cost V 3 bases and J 6 bases; bases outside gene matches: 17. Germline V gene data show CDR1 as SGHTA and CDR2 as FQGNSA. The CDR3 is CASSLAGTSVRFSSEQYF. CDR3 DNA: TGTGCCAGCAGCTTGGCTGGGACTAGCGTGAGATTTTCATCCGAGCAGTACTTC. Filled out from reference TRBV7-2 and TRBJ2-7, the complete variable domain reads GAGVSQSPSNKVTEKGKDVELRCDPISGHTALYWYRQSLGQGLEFLIYFQGNSAPDKSGLPSDRFSAERTGGSVSTLTIQRTQQEDSAVYLCASSLAGTSVRFSSEQYFGPGTRLTVT.

This sequence joins TRBV24-1 and TRBJ2-7; 11 bases are shared with TRBD2. V shed 5 bases and J 7 bases; nucleotides not matched to a gene: 15. The CDR3 runs 17 residues. Germline V lookup: CDR1 KGHDR, CDR2 SFDVKD. The CDR3 sequence: CATSGDGTSGSSGEQYF. CDR3 DNA: TGTGCCACCAGTGGTGATGGGACTAGCGGATCCTCAGGTGAGCAGTACTTC.